What follows are 21 T cell receptor beta chains derived from one specimen sequenced in a study of cytomegalovirus exposure and HLA in healthy donors (dated by TCRdb to between 2016 and 2019). The library came from the immunoSEQ multiplex PCR assay. A mixture of 60 forward primers for TCR Vbeta segments and 13 reverse primers for TCR Jbeta segments was used in the multiplex PCR. What TCRdb holds here is the immuneACCESS table cut down to in-frame rearrangements. Part of the clones is not present; checked against another copy, under half of the missing clones reflect an unresolved V gene, and the others are unexplained. The sample records 75,000 to 80,000 clones, 78% of which are singletons. The ten largest clones take up 1.6% of the sample. Sequenced material: PBMCs. These receptors were collected from a man between 40 and 49 years old in good health and CMV-seronegative.

The chain joins TRBV12-5 to TRBJ2-7; perhaps TRBD2 as D (7 bases). The V end lost 5 bases, the J end lost 2 bases, and 10 bases lay between the germline ends. Per germline, CDR1 LGHNT and CDR2 FRNRAP. The CDR3 spans 13 residues. CDR3 amino acids: CASGEGGAYEQYF. CDR3 DNA: TGTGCTAGTGGTGAGGGGGGGGCCTACGAGCAGTACTTC.

The gene calls are TRBV19 and TRBJ2-2, with 8 nucleotides matching TRBD2. This CDR3 has 15 amino acids. J gave up 7 bases and V 3 bases, and 7 bases lay outside the gene matches. Germline CDR1 is LNHDA and CDR2 is SQIVND (reference sequence). CDR3: CASSIRREVHGELFF. CDR3 sequence (DNA): TGTGCCAGTAGTATTCGGCGGGAGGTTCACGGGGAGCTGTTTTTT.

The genes are TRBV7-3 and TRBJ2-1; maybe TRBD1 (6 bases). Germline loops: CDR1 SGHTA, CDR2 FQGTGA. V was clipped by 0 bases and J by 3 bases, with 12 bases between them. The CDR3 has 16 residues. As DNA, the CDR3 is TGTGCCAGCAGCTTAACGGGGGCTAGCAGCTACAATGAGCAGTTCTTC. Amino acids: CASSLTGASSYNEQFF. Variable domain in full (rest from reference TRBV7-3 and TRBJ2-1): GAGVSQTPSNKVTEKGKYVELRCDPISGHTALYWYRQSLGQGPEFLIYFQGTGAADDSGLPNDRFFAVRPEGSVSTLKIQRTERGDSAVYLCASSLTGASSYNEQFFGPGTRLTVL.

The chain employs TRBV30 and TRBJ1-4, with 9 bases that match TRBD1. V gave up 4 bases and J gave up 7 bases; unmatched junction bases: 10. The germline V gene encodes CDR1 GTSNPN and CDR2 SVGIG (reference sequence). There are 15 residues in the CDR3. The CDR3: CAWTGQGGMVEKLFF. Here the CDR3 DNA reads TGTGCCTGGACGGGACAGGGTGGTATGGTTGAAAAACTGTTTTTT.

The chain joins TRBV7-8 to TRBJ1-5; the match to TRBD1 covers 7 bases. The CDR3 covers 15 residues. The germline V gene has CDR1 SGHVS and CDR2 FQNEAQ. V was clipped by 1 base and J by 7 bases; unmatched bases: 7. In nucleotides, the CDR3 is TGTGCCAGCAGCTTAGTACAGGGGTTCTACCAGCCCCAGCATTTT. It yields the protein CASSLVQGFYQPQHF. Supplemented by reference TRBV7-8 and TRBJ1-5, the full variable domain reads GAGVSQSPRYKVAKRGQDVALRCDPISGHVSLFWYQQALGQGPEFLTYFQNEAQLDKSGLPSDRFFAERPEGSVSTLKIQRTQQEDSAVYLCASSLVQGFYQPQHFGDGTRLSIL.

Notes on this clone: This sample also contains other DNA sequences that code for the same CDR3. V and J are TRBV6-6 and TRBJ1-4, with D possibly matching TRBD1 (5 bases). Deletions cut 6 bases from V and 5 bases from J, with 19 bases between. The CDR3 is 16 amino acids. CDR1 and CDR2 from the germline V gene are MNHNY and SVGAGI (reference sequence). CDR3 bases: TGTGCCAGCAGCTTACTGTTTCAGACAGCGAATGAAAAACTGTTTTTT. This translates into CASSLLFQTANEKLFF.

The genes are TRBV7-9 and TRBJ2-3; D is perhaps TRBD2 (5 bases). The CDR3 is made up of 15 amino acids. Germline V gives CDR1 SEHNR, CDR2 FQNEAQ (reference sequence). The V end lost 4 bases, the J end lost 2 bases, and 13 bases lay between the germline ends. CDR3 nucleotides: TGTGCCAGCAGCTCCACCGGGGAGAACACAGATACGCAGTATTTT. Its translation: CASSSTGENTDTQYF.

The genes are TRBV28 and TRBJ2-7, with 9 bases identical to TRBD2. In germline, CDR1 is MDHEN, CDR2 SYDVKM. The CDR3 spans 15 residues. Trimming took 2 bases from V and 2 from J; bases not matched to a gene: 4. CDR3 nucleotide sequence: TGTGCCAGCAGTTTAATGGCGGGAGGGCCCTACGAGCAGTACTTC. It encodes CASSLMAGGPYEQYF. The full variable domain, in which reference TRBV28 and TRBJ2-7 provide the parts outside the CDR3, is DVKVTQSSRYLVKRTGEKVFLECVQDMDHENMFWYRQDPGLGLRLIYFSYDVKMKEKGDIPEGYSVSREKKERFSLILESASTNQTSMYLCASSLMAGGPYEQYFGPGTRLTVT.

The chain carries TRBV11-2 and TRBJ1-1; maybe TRBD1 (6 bases). V dropped 5 bases and J dropped 1 base, with 11 bases sitting between them. Looked up from germline, CDR1 is SGHAT and CDR2 is FQNNGV. CDR3 length equals 14 residues. CDR3 sequence reads: CASSPGTWNTEAFF. DNA for the CDR3: TGTGCCAGCAGCCCCGGGACATGGAACACTGAAGCTTTCTTT.

The gene calls are TRBV7-2 and TRBJ2-5; weak D call: TRBD2 (6 bases). Trimming shortened V by 5 bases and J by 5 bases, and 12 bases separated the two germline ends. The CDR3 length is 13 residues. Germline assignment: CDR1 SGHTA and CDR2 FQGNSA. CDR3 in amino acids: CASSLRGAETQYF. CDR3 bases: TGTGCCAGCAGCCTCCGCGGGGCTGAGACCCAGTACTTC.

The chain has TRBV28 and TRBJ1-4; D is undetermined. Trimming left V 3 bases short and J 0 bases short, with 5 bases between. The germline gives CDR1 MDHEN, CDR2 SYDVKM. CDR3 length equals 14 residues. Here the CDR3 reads CASSLTPTNEKLFF. CDR3 DNA sequence: TGTGCCAGCAGTTTGACACCAACTAATGAAAAACTGTTTTTT.

The chain joins TRBV30 to TRBJ2-5; 10 bases align to TRBD1. In germline, CDR1 is GTSNPN, CDR2 SVGIG (reference sequence). The V gene end was trimmed by 4 bases and the J gene end by 2 bases; junction bases not matched to a gene: 4. This CDR3 is built from 14 residues. CDR3 nucleotide sequence: TGTGCCTGGAACCCGGGACAGGGGCAAGAGACCCAGTACTTC. Translated: CAWNPGQGQETQYF.

The chain combines TRBV6-6 with TRBJ2-5, with 10 bases matching TRBD2. J gave up 0 bases and V 6 bases, and 7 bases lay outside the gene matches. The germline V gene encodes CDR1 MNHNY and CDR2 SVGAGI (reference sequence). The length of the CDR3 is 16 residues. In DNA form, the CDR3 reads TGTGCCAGCAGACCCCCGACTAGCGGGTACCAAGAGACCCAGTACTTC. Protein product: CASRPPTSGYQETQYF.

This chain joins TRBV28 and TRBJ2-5, with D tentatively TRBD1 (6 bases). The V and J ends lost 2 bases and 10 bases respectively, with 20 bases between them. Germline V gene lookup returns CDR1 MDHEN and CDR2 SYDVKM. CDR3 length: 15 amino acids. The CDR3 DNA reads as TGTGCCAGCAGTTTAGCAGGGTCAGGGGAAAAGAGCCAGTACTTC. It codes for CASSLAGSGEKSQYF.

The chain uses TRBV7-9 and TRBJ1-1; D ambiguous. The CDR3 totals 11 residues. From germline, CDR1 is SEHNR and CDR2 FQNEAQ (reference sequence). The ends were cut back, 2 bases at V and 4 bases at J, with 2 bases in the middle. The chain's CDR3 is CASSLRTEAFF. The CDR3 region has the DNA TGTGCCAGCAGCTTACGCACTGAAGCTTTCTTT.

The gene calls are TRBV10-1 and TRBJ2-1; 11 nucleotides match TRBD2. This CDR3 has 15 residues. The V segment lost 5 bases and the J segment 8 bases; nucleotides outside the gene matches: 8. Germline loops: CDR1 WNHNN, CDR2 SYGVQD (reference sequence). DNA for the CDR3: TGCGCCAGCAGTAAACTAGCGGGAGCAATCGATGAGCAGTTCTTC. It is translated as CASSKLAGAIDEQFF.

The chain recombines TRBV28 with TRBJ2-3, with TRBD2 matching over 7 bases. The CDR3 spans 16 residues. From germline, CDR1 is MDHEN and CDR2 SYDVKM. Losses at the gene ends were 6 bases for V and 3 bases for J; bases not matched to a gene: 12. In DNA form, the CDR3 reads TGTGCCAGCAGGACCAAACTGGGAGGGAGGACAGATACGCAGTATTTT. Protein: CASRTKLGGRTDTQYF.

The genes are TRBV7-9 and TRBJ1-3; D is ambiguous. V was trimmed by 1 base and J by 1 base, leaving 5 bases between them. Germline values: CDR1 SEHNR, CDR2 FQNEAQ (reference sequence). The CDR3 is 14 amino acids. As DNA, the CDR3 is TGTGCCAGCAGCTTAGGCAGGTCTGGAAACACCATATATTTT. Translated, it gives CASSLGRSGNTIYF.

The V call is TRBV28, the J call TRBJ2-1; D remains unclear. This CDR3 comprises 15 residues. Between the trimmed V and J ends, which lost 8 bases and 0 bases, there was a span of 14 bases. The germline gives CDR1 MDHEN, CDR2 SYDVKM. CDR3 coding DNA: TGTGCCAGCTTGAGAGGAACGGCCTCCTACAATGAGCAGTTCTTC. The encoded protein is CASLRGTASYNEQFF. Full variable domain (remainder filled in from reference TRBV28 and TRBJ2-1): DVKVTQSSRYLVKRTGEKVFLECVQDMDHENMFWYRQDPGLGLRLIYFSYDVKMKEKGDIPEGYSVSREKKERFSLILESASTNQTSMYLCASLRGTASYNEQFFGPGTRLTVL.

The genes are TRBV10-3 and TRBJ2-7; tentatively, D is TRBD1 (5 bases). CDR1 and CDR2 (germline): ENHRY, SYGVKD. CDR3 length: 14 amino acids. Trimming cost V 3 bases and J 0 bases, with 9 bases left between them. CDR3: CAISDRVGSYEQYF. The DNA for the CDR3 is TGTGCCATCAGTGACAGGGTTGGCTCCTACGAGCAGTACTTC.

The chain is built from TRBV6-1 and TRBJ1-2; 8 positions agree with TRBD1. The CDR3 runs 14 residues. CDR1 and CDR2 (germline): MNHNS, SASEGT. The trim removed 6 bases at V and 4 bases at J, leaving 7 bases unmatched. The CDR3 sequence is CASRPGQGGYGYTF. Written as DNA, the CDR3 is TGTGCCAGCAGACCCGGACAGGGCGGCTATGGCTACACCTTC.